This entry lists 24 T cell receptor beta chains sequenced from one sample in a study of T cells after yellow fever vaccination. TCRdb independently ran MiXCR on the 5' RACE reads; one entry per CDR3 protein. The sample lists about 240,000 distinct CDR3 sequences, around 7% occurring once. Sample: CD4+ T cells sorted from PBMCs, taken 15 days after the yellow fever booster vaccination. These receptors were taken from a man aged 25 to 40 who received the YFV17D yellow fever vaccine.

This clonotype was counted between two and nine times. This chain uses TRBV6-2 or TRBV6-3 with TRBJ2-7; D may correspond to TRBD1 or TRBD2 (6 bases each). The CDR3 contains 14 residues. CDR1 and CDR2 from the germline V gene are MNHEY and SVGEGT. With 8 bases removed from V and 0 bases from J, the gap between germline ends came to 14 bases. Here the CDR3 reads CASRLRDTSYEQYF. CDR3 nucleotide sequence: TGTGCCAGCCGCTTGCGGGACACCTCCTACGAGCAGTACTTC.

This clonotype was seen only a few times. The rearrangement joins TRBV7-2 to TRBJ2-5; 8 positions match TRBD1. The V and J ends lost 3 bases and 5 bases, in that order; junction bases with no gene match: 5. The CDR3 runs to 14 residues. Germline CDR1 is SGHTA and CDR2 is FQGNSA. The CDR3 DNA follows: TGTGCCAGCAGCTTCTTCAGGGGGCAGGAGACCCAGTACTTC. It encodes CASSFFRGQETQYF.

Many counts were recorded for this clonotype. This chain joins TRBV7-2 and TRBJ2-2; 10 nucleotides align to TRBD1. The V and J ends lost 5 bases and 9 bases, in that order; junction bases with no gene match: 9. CDR3 length: 15 residues. The germline V gene encodes CDR1 SGHTA and CDR2 FQGNSA. As DNA, the CDR3 is TGTGCCAGCAGCGTCGACAGGGGGCGAACCCGGGAGCTGTTTTTT. Translating it yields CASSVDRGRTRELFF.

The sample holds many counts of this clonotype. The chain carries TRBV7-9 and TRBJ2-3, with 8 bases aligning to TRBD2. This CDR3 region has 17 residues. CDR1 and CDR2 (germline): SEHNR, FQNEAQ (reference sequence). Trimming at V came to 1 base and at J to 3 bases, leaving 9 bases not matched to a gene. The CDR3 DNA reads as TGTGCCAGCAGCTTAGAGCGGGGGCGAGATGTGACAGATACGCAGTATTTT. Translated: CASSLERGRDVTDTQYF.

There are a few counts of this clonotype. The CDR3 sequence: CASSLFGAGVAEHTDTQYF. CDR3 DNA: TGTGCCAGCAGCTTGTTCGGGGCGGGAGTCGCTGAGCACACAGATACGCAGTATTTT. The rearrangement links TRBV5-6 to TRBJ2-3, with 7 nucleotides matching TRBD2. Looked up from germline, CDR1 is SGHDT and CDR2 is YYEEEE. Trimming cost V 1 base and J 2 bases; bases outside gene matches: 16. CDR3 length equals 19 residues.

The J gene is TRBJ2-5, the V gene TRBV24-1; tentatively, D is TRBD1 (5 bases). V gave up 7 bases and J gave up 5 bases, with 19 bases separating them. Germline loops: CDR1 KGHDR, CDR2 SFDVKD. The CDR3 is made up of 15 amino acids. The CDR3, as DNA: TGTGCCACCAGCGACTCGCAGGGTCTCAGGGAGACCCAGTACTTC. As protein: CATSDSQGLRETQYF.

This clonotype was seen a handful of times. The chain joins TRBV10-3 to TRBJ2-1; D call uncertain. The CDR3 is 16 residues long. The ends were cut back, 3 bases at V and 8 bases at J, with 20 bases in the middle. Germline CDR1 is ENHRY and CDR2 is SYGVKD. The CDR3 DNA sequence: TGTGCCATCAGTGAACGTCTCGGTGGCCTTGGGGATGAGCAGTTCTTC. The encoded protein is CAISERLGGLGDEQFF.

This clonotype was recorded many times. V gene TRBV12-3 or TRBV12-4 combines with J gene TRBJ1-1; no reliable D call. Trimming took 8 bases from V and 0 from J, leaving 10 bases between them. This CDR3 is built from 13 residues. The CDR3 protein is CASGLQVNTEAFF. CDR3 bases: TGTGCCAGCGGACTTCAGGTGAACACTGAAGCTTTCTTT.

This chain connects TRBV10-2 to TRBJ2-3; 8 nucleotides line up with TRBD2. Germline assignment: CDR1 WSHSY and CDR2 SAAADI. CDR3 size: 12 residues. With V trimmed by 8 bases and J by 6 bases, 4 bases remained unmatched. Here the CDR3 reads CASAGGGDTQYF. The CDR3 DNA reads as TGCGCCAGCGCCGGGGGGGGGGATACGCAGTATTTT.

V and J are TRBV29-1 and TRBJ2-3; D unresolved. V was pared by 6 bases and J by 7 bases, with 14 bases between. This CDR3 contains 12 residues. From germline, CDR1 is SQVTM and CDR2 ANQGSEA. CDR3 sequence reads: CSVAGDRNTQYF. The CDR3 DNA follows: TGCAGCGTCGCCGGAGACCGAAATACGCAGTATTTT.

This clonotype was seen ten or more times. The rearrangement uses TRBV12-3 or TRBV12-4 and TRBJ2-7; D possibly uses TRBD1 or TRBD2 (5 bases each). CDR3 size: 14 residues. V gave up 2 bases and J gave up 6 bases, with 14 bases separating them. CDR3 protein: CASSLSGRDGEQYF. The CDR3 DNA reads as TGTGCCAGCAGTTTAAGTGGCCGGGACGGCGAGCAGTACTTC.

This clonotype was observed a few times. The chain carries TRBV7-7 and TRBJ1-3, with D possibly matching TRBD1 (5 bases). V dropped 2 bases and J dropped 3 bases, with 14 bases sitting between them. This CDR3 region has 16 residues. Germline CDR1 SSHAT, CDR2 FNYEAQ (reference sequence). The CDR3 region has the DNA TGTGCCAGCAGCTTAAGTTTCCCGGGGGATGGAAACACCATATATTTT. Translated, it gives CASSLSFPGDGNTIYF.

The rearrangement joins TRBV5-1 to TRBJ2-2, with a possible D match to TRBD2 (5 bases). CDR3 length equals 14 residues. Trimming stripped 6 bases from V and 7 bases from J, with 16 bases between. Germline CDR1 is SGHRS and CDR2 is YFSETQ. The CDR3 DNA reads TGCGCCAGCACACTAGAGTACAATGTCGGGGAGCTGTTTTTT. Residues: CASTLEYNVGELFF.

This clonotype was observed many times. The chain uses TRBV3-1 and TRBJ2-3; 8 nucleotides match TRBD2. The CDR3 totals 16 residues. V lost 4 bases, J lost 4 bases, and 10 bases stayed unmatched. Germline CDR1 and CDR2: LGHDT and YNNKEL (reference sequence). The chain's CDR3 is CASSPRSGRAADTQYF. The CDR3 DNA reads TGTGCCAGCAGCCCGCGGAGCGGGAGAGCCGCAGATACGCAGTATTTT.

The chain couples TRBV28 to TRBJ2-1; TRBD2 matches at 7 bases. Germline values: CDR1 MDHEN, CDR2 SYDVKM. The CDR3 contains 15 residues. The trim removed 10 bases at V and 0 bases at J, leaving 9 bases unmatched. The CDR3: CATKPGGNSYNEQFF. CDR3 nucleotides: TGTGCCACAAAGCCGGGGGGAAACTCCTACAATGAGCAGTTCTTC.

This clonotype was seen more than once but under ten times. This rearrangement joins TRBV5-6 to TRBJ2-3; D possibly corresponds to TRBD2 (6 bases). Germline CDR1 reads SGHDT; CDR2 reads YYEEEE. Trimming removed 1 base from V and 0 bases from J, with 9 bases in between. This CDR3 is built from 15 residues. The CDR3 reads CASSLIAVSTDTQYF. CDR3 sequence (DNA): TGTGCCAGCAGCTTGATAGCGGTTAGCACAGATACGCAGTATTTT.

This clonotype has a handful of counts. The CDR3 DNA reads as TGCAGTGCTCTAAGGACAATTCAAGAGACCCAGTACTTC. This sequence encodes CSALRTIQETQYF. The gene calls are TRBV20-1 and TRBJ2-5; tentative D call: TRBD1 (5 bases). V was pared by 5 bases and J by 2 bases, with 12 bases between. Per the germline V gene, CDR1 is DFQATT and CDR2 is SNEGSKA (reference sequence). The CDR3 runs to 13 residues.

This rearrangement joins TRBV28 to TRBJ1-4; D might be TRBD1 (6 bases). V dropped 6 bases and J dropped 0 bases, with 11 bases sitting between them. The CDR3 has 15 residues. The germline gives CDR1 MDHEN, CDR2 SYDVKM. The CDR3 sequence: CASRTNRATNEKLFF. The CDR3 DNA follows: TGTGCCAGCAGGACCAACAGGGCAACTAATGAAAAACTGTTTTTT.

The chain couples TRBV12-3 or TRBV12-4 to TRBJ2-5; a weak D match, TRBD2 (5 bases). CDR3 length: 14 residues. V lost 3 bases to trimming and J lost 5 bases, with 13 bases between them. DNA for the CDR3: TGTGCCAGCAGTTTTTTCGGAGCTAGCGAGACCCAGTACTTC. Translation gives CASSFFGASETQYF.

This clonotype was detected ten times or more. The CDR3 spells CATSRDQGHKHF. The CDR3 nucleotides are TGTGCCACCAGCAGAGATCAGGGTCACAAGCATTTT. This chain joins TRBV15 and TRBJ1-5; tentative D call: TRBD1 (5 bases). There are 12 residues in the CDR3. The germline V gene encodes CDR1 LNHNV and CDR2 YYDKDF (reference sequence). V was trimmed by 0 bases and J by 14 bases, leaving 11 bases between them.

Ten or more counts support this clonotype. This chain connects TRBV20-1 to TRBJ2-1, with a weak D call TRBD2 (6 bases). Per germline, CDR1 DFQATT and CDR2 SNEGSKA (reference sequence). The CDR3 contains 12 residues. The ends were cut back, 5 bases at V and 6 bases at J, with 11 bases in the middle. DNA of the CDR3: TGCAGTGCTGCCGGGACTTCCAATGAGCAGTTCTTC. This encodes CSAAGTSNEQFF.

This clonotype showed up many times. The rearrangement joins TRBV20-1 to TRBJ2-2; D is uncertain. In germline, CDR1 is DFQATT, CDR2 SNEGSKA (reference sequence). Deletions cut 3 bases from V and 6 bases from J, with 14 bases between. This CDR3 is 14 amino acids long. The CDR3 DNA sequence: TGCAGTGCTAGTATCTCTAGGTCGTCCGGGGAGCTGTTTTTT. Its translation: CSASISRSSGELFF.

This clonotype has a count of ten or more. The chain links TRBV12-3 or TRBV12-4 to TRBJ2-7; no clear D. The CDR3 extends over 11 amino acids. V dropped 6 bases and J dropped 0 bases, with 3 bases sitting between them. CDR3 protein: CASRSSYEQYF. The DNA of the CDR3 is TGTGCCAGCAGAAGCTCCTACGAGCAGTACTTC.

This clonotype was seen ten or more times. The V gene is TRBV18, the J gene TRBJ2-3; D is unresolved. Germline assignment: CDR1 KGHSH and CDR2 LQKENI. The CDR3 sequence is 14 residues long. V dropped 0 bases and J dropped 0 bases, with 4 bases sitting between them. CDR3 protein: CASSPPDSTDTQYF. CDR3 nucleotides: TGTGCCAGCTCACCACCGGACAGCACAGATACGCAGTATTTT.